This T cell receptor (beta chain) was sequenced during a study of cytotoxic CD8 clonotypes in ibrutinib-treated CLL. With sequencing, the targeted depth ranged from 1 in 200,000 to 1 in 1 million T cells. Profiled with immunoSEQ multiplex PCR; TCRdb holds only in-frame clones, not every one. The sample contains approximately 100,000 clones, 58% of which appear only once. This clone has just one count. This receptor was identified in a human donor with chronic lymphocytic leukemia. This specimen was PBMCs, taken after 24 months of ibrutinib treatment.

The CDR3 reads CASSVDHRINEKLFF. For the CDR3, the DNA is TGTGCCAGCAGCGTAGACCACAGAATTAATGAAAAACTGTTTTTT. The rearrangement joins TRBV9 to TRBJ1-4, with no clear D. V lost 0 bases and J lost 4, with 10 bases in between. The CDR3 is 15 residues long. CDR1 SGDLS and CDR2 YYNGEE come from the germline V gene.